The 26 T cell receptor beta chains below all came from one sample that was sequenced in a study of shared clonotypes between healthy human individuals. Only in-frame clones appear in the TCRdb table, and some are missing; sequencing was by immunoSEQ multiplex PCR. The sample consists of some 1,400,000 clones, roughly 96% of them appearing once. The sample comprised naive CD4+ T cells sorted from blood. The subset was: CD45RA+ positively selected. These receptors were obtained from a man between 25 and 39 years old in good health.

This chain uses TRBV15 with TRBJ2-1, with 9 bases identical to TRBD2. The germline V gene has CDR1 LNHNV and CDR2 YYDKDF (reference sequence). CDR3 length: 15 amino acids. J gave up 9 bases and V 1 base, and 7 bases lay outside the gene matches. In DNA, the CDR3 is TGTGCCACCAGCAGAGTCTCCAGCGGGAGGAGTGAGCAGTTCTTC. Translation gives CATSRVSSGRSEQFF. Using reference TRBV15 and TRBJ2-1 for the parts outside the CDR3, the full variable domain is DAMVIQNPRYQVTQFGKPVTLSCSQTLNHNVMYWYQQKSSQAPKLLFHYYDKDFNNEADTPDNFQSRRPNTSFCFLDIRSPGLGDTAMYLCATSRVSSGRSEQFFGPGTRLTVL.

The chain combines TRBV19 with TRBJ2-7; D gene unclear. V was pared by 1 base and J by 2 bases, with 12 bases between. This CDR3 contains 15 residues. Germline CDR1 is LNHDA and CDR2 is SQIVND (reference sequence). In nucleotides, the CDR3 is TGTGCCAGTAGTATAGTCCTTACTGGGGCCTACGAGCAGTACTTC. Encoded protein: CASSIVLTGAYEQYF.

V usage is TRBV29-1 and J usage is TRBJ2-1; tentatively, D is TRBD1 (5 bases). The germline CDR1 and CDR2 sequences are SQVTM and ANQGSEA. The CDR3 length is 13 residues. V lost 7 bases and J 4 bases, leaving 14 bases between the germline ends. For the CDR3, the DNA is TGCAGCGATTGGGGATCAGGGTACAATGAGCAGTTCTTC. It is translated as CSDWGSGYNEQFF.

The CDR3 nucleotides are TGTGCCAGCAGCAAAGAGGAGGGTCTGCAGGTGGTTGAAGCTTTCTTT. Encoded protein: CASSKEEGLQVVEAFF. This chain connects TRBV21-1 to TRBJ1-1. TRBV21-1 is a documented pseudogene. CDR3 length: 16 residues.

The genes are TRBV2 and TRBJ1-4, with a tentative D call TRBD1 (5 bases). CDR3 size: 16 residues. Germline V gene sequence: CDR1 SNHLY, CDR2 FYNNEI. V lost 6 bases and J 8 bases, leaving 22 bases between the germline ends. The CDR3 DNA is TGTGCCAGCAGGGGCAGGGTGAGGGGAGTGAAGGAAAAACTGTTTTTT. Translated, it gives CASRGRVRGVKEKLFF.

The V and J genes are TRBV10-3 and TRBJ1-3; 7 bases are a match to TRBD1. Trimming removed 6 bases from V and 4 bases from J; junction bases left unmatched: 6. Germline lookup yields CDR1 ENHRY and CDR2 SYGVKD. This CDR3 is 14 amino acids long. This chain's CDR3 is CAIRGTDLGNTIYF. CDR3 DNA: TGTGCCATCAGGGGGACAGACCTAGGAAACACCATATATTTT.

The V call is TRBV25-1, the J call TRBJ2-7; a weak D match, TRBD1 (6 bases). The CDR3 consists of 13 residues. Trimming cost V 4 bases and J 1 base, with 8 bases left between them. Germline V gives CDR1 MGHDK, CDR2 SYGVNS. CDR3 coding DNA: TGTGCCAGCAGTGCAAGGGGGTCCTACGAGCAGTACTTC. Its translation is CASSARGSYEQYF.

The V call is TRBV5-1, the J call TRBJ2-2, with D unresolved. CDR1 and CDR2 (germline): SGHRS, YFSETQ. Trimming stripped 4 bases from V and 4 bases from J, with 14 bases between. The CDR3 has 15 amino acids. The CDR3 here is CASSPYAAPTGELFF. The DNA for the CDR3 is TGCGCCAGCAGCCCTTACGCCGCCCCCACCGGGGAGCTGTTTTTT.

This chain links TRBV7-2 with TRBJ2-1; D is uncertain. V was trimmed by 3 bases and J by 12 bases, leaving 21 bases between them. Germline lookup yields CDR1 SGHTA and CDR2 FQGNSA. The CDR3 totals 15 residues. The CDR3: CASSFSELISVWQFF. CDR3 bases: TGTGCCAGCAGCTTTTCTGAGCTTATCAGTGTTTGGCAGTTCTTC.

This clone was detected once. The rearrangement uses TRBV27 and TRBJ1-4; 7 bases map to TRBD1. Germline loops: CDR1 MNHEY, CDR2 SMNVEV (reference sequence). V dropped 3 bases and J dropped 7; count of bases not matched to a gene: 8. The CDR3 has 15 amino acids. As DNA, the CDR3 is TGTGCCAGCAGTTTGGGCAGGGGGTATGGTGAAAAACTGTTTTTT. It yields the protein CASSLGRGYGEKLFF. The full variable domain, completed using reference TRBV27 and TRBJ1-4, is EAQVTQNPRYLITVTGKKLTVTCSQNMNHEYMSWYRQDPGLGLRQIYYSMNVEVTDKGDVPEGYKVSRKEKRNFPLILESPSPNQTSLYFCASSLGRGYGEKLFFGSGTQLSVL.

V is TRBV5-1 and J is TRBJ2-3, with 7 bases lining up with TRBD2. From germline, CDR1 is SGHRS and CDR2 YFSETQ. With 4 bases clipped from V and 5 bases from J, the junction kept 13 bases outside the gene matches. The CDR3 extends over 16 amino acids. This CDR3 is CASSQGLAGVGDTQYF. The CDR3 region has the DNA TGCGCCAGCAGCCAGGGCTTGGCGGGAGTAGGAGATACGCAGTATTTT.

The chain uses TRBV6-5 and TRBJ2-6; D unclear. Germline V gene data show CDR1 as MNHEY and CDR2 as SVGAGI. The CDR3 contains 16 residues. The germline V and J ends were trimmed by 0 bases and 1 base, with 7 bases remaining between them. For the CDR3, the DNA is TGTGCCAGCAGTTACTCACTTCGATCTGGGGCCAACGTCCTGACTTTC. Translated: CASSYSLRSGANVLTF.

This chain uses TRBV28 with TRBJ2-1; D is undetermined. This CDR3 contains 14 residues. CDR1 is MDHEN, CDR2 SYDVKM, per germline. The ends were cut back, 3 bases at V and 5 bases at J, with 11 bases in the middle. CDR3 bases: TGTGCCAGCAGTTTGGTTCGACCGAACAATGAGCAGTTCTTC. It codes for CASSLVRPNNEQFF.

The chain joins TRBV14 to TRBJ2-7; 8 bases align to TRBD2. This CDR3 is built from 17 residues. Trimming cost V 2 bases and J 1 base; bases outside gene matches: 10. Per germline, CDR1 SGHDN and CDR2 FVKESK. CDR3 sequence reads: CASSQRTGLDRSYEQYF. The CDR3 DNA reads as TGTGCCAGCAGCCAAAGGACGGGACTAGATCGTTCCTACGAGCAGTACTTC. Full variable domain (missing parts from reference TRBV14 and TRBJ2-7): EAGVTQFPSHSVIEKGQTVTLRCDPISGHDNLYWYRRVMGKEIKFLLHFVKESKQDESGMPNNRFLAERTGGTYSTLKVQPAELEDSGVYFCASSQRTGLDRSYEQYFGPGTRLTVT.

The rearrangement uses TRBV2 and TRBJ2-1; TRBD2 aligns across 7 bases. The CDR3 covers 13 residues. Per germline, CDR1 SNHLY and CDR2 FYNNEI. V trimming: 1 base; J trimming: 13 bases; junction bases outside the gene matches: 7. The DNA of the CDR3 is TGTGCCAGCAGTGAAGAGGGACTACCTAACCAGTTCTTC. Translated, it gives CASSEEGLPNQFF.

J is TRBJ2-1 and V is TRBV7-3; 8 bases line up with TRBD2. The V gene end was trimmed by 4 bases and the J gene end by 3 bases; junction bases not matched to a gene: 5. The CDR3 runs to 15 residues. The germline V gene encodes CDR1 SGHTA and CDR2 FQGTGA. CDR3 nucleotides: TGTGCCAGCAGCTCAAGCGGGAGCTACTACAATGAGCAGTTCTTC. Amino acids: CASSSSGSYYNEQFF.

The chain has TRBV6-1 and TRBJ2-3; D is uncertain. Trimming took 2 bases from V and 4 from J, leaving 4 bases between them. The CDR3 loop spans 12 amino acids. Looked up from germline, CDR1 is MNHNS and CDR2 is SASEGT. The CDR3 coding sequence is TGTGCCAGCAGTGAAATTGCAGATACGCAGTATTTT. It codes for CASSEIADTQYF.

The rearrangement joins TRBV5-4 to TRBJ2-7; a possible D gene is TRBD2 (5 bases). Trimming shortened V by 1 base and J by 5 bases, and 16 bases separated the two germline ends. The germline V gene has CDR1 SGHNT and CDR2 YYREEE (reference sequence). This CDR3 is built from 15 residues. Here the CDR3 reads CASSLLAGSRDEQYF. DNA for the CDR3: TGTGCCAGCAGCTTGTTGGCGGGCTCTCGGGACGAGCAGTACTTC. Full variable domain (outside the CDR3, taken from reference TRBV5-4 and TRBJ2-7): ETGVTQSPTHLIKTRGQQVTLRCSSQSGHNTVSWYQQALGQGPQFIFQYYREEENGRGNFPPRFSGLQFPNYSSELNVNALELDDSALYLCASSLLAGSRDEQYFGPGTRLTVT.

This chain connects TRBV5-6 to TRBJ2-2; D not resolved. The germline V gene encodes CDR1 SGHDT and CDR2 YYEEEE. V was trimmed by 7 bases and J by 1 base, leaving 5 bases between them. CDR3 size: 12 residues. The CDR3 DNA reads TGTGCCAGCGGCCAGAACACCGGGGAGCTGTTTTTT. Translation gives CASGQNTGELFF. Supplemented by reference TRBV5-6 and TRBJ2-2, the full variable domain reads DAGVTQSPTHLIKTRGQQVTLRCSPKSGHDTVSWYQQALGQGPQFIFQYYEEEERQRGNFPDRFSGHQFPNYSSELNVNALLLGDSALYLCASGQNTGELFFGEGSRLTVL.

The rearrangement joins TRBV5-4 to TRBJ1-1; maybe TRBD1 (6 bases). CDR1 SGHNT and CDR2 YYREEE come from the germline V gene (reference sequence). The CDR3 sequence is 16 residues long. V lost 0 bases to trimming and J lost 0 bases, with 12 bases between them. CDR3 sequence reads: CASSLDPQGMNTEAFF. CDR3 nucleotides: TGTGCCAGCAGCTTGGACCCACAGGGCATGAACACTGAAGCTTTCTTT.

V and J are TRBV5-1 and TRBJ2-7, with 8 bases fitting TRBD1. V gave up 3 bases and J gave up 1 base; unmatched junction bases: 9. The germline V gene has CDR1 SGHRS and CDR2 YFSETQ. This CDR3 has 16 amino acids. CDR3 coding DNA: TGCGCCAGCAGCTCGAGGACAGGGAAGAGGTCCTACGAGCAGTACTTC. Its protein product is CASSSRTGKRSYEQYF.

This rearrangement joins TRBV27 to TRBJ2-5; D is ambiguous. Per the germline V gene, CDR1 is MNHEY and CDR2 is SMNVEV (reference sequence). The V gene lost 8 bases and the J gene lost 4 bases, with 14 bases spanning the gap. This CDR3 comprises 13 residues. As DNA, the CDR3 is TGTGCCAGCGCCCCACTTGCACCAGAGACCCAGTACTTC. Protein sequence: CASAPLAPETQYF.

The chain combines TRBV9 with TRBJ2-7, with a possible D match to TRBD2 (6 bases). Trimming left V 0 bases short and J 3 bases short, with 10 bases between. The CDR3 consists of 14 residues. CDR1 and CDR2 (germline): SGDLS, YYNGEE. The DNA of the CDR3 is TGTGCCAGCAGCGTAGGGAGGGGTTACTACGAGCAGTACTTC. Translated, it gives CASSVGRGYYEQYF.

The chain combines TRBV5-5 with TRBJ2-1, with D hard to call. Germline V CDR1 and CDR2: SGHKS, YYEKEE (reference sequence). The CDR3 length is 16 residues. Trimming shortened V by 0 bases and J by 1 base, and 11 bases separated the two germline ends. CDR3 in amino acids: CASSLGRHGSYNEQFF. The CDR3 nucleotides read TGTGCCAGCAGCTTGGGGCGCCACGGATCCTACAATGAGCAGTTCTTC.

The CDR3 reads CASSPSGDNEQFF. DNA for the CDR3: TGTGCCAGCAGCCCCTCAGGCGACAATGAGCAGTTCTTC. The chain couples TRBV9 to TRBJ2-1; D not certain. With 4 bases removed from V and 5 bases from J, the gap between germline ends came to 10 bases. Per germline, CDR1 SGDLS and CDR2 YYNGEE. CDR3 length equals 13 residues.

The rearrangement links TRBV28 to TRBJ1-2; D remains ambiguous. Trimming shortened V by 1 base and J by 7 bases, and 7 bases separated the two germline ends. Germline CDR1 and CDR2: MDHEN and SYDVKM. The CDR3 has 12 residues. CDR3 coding DNA: TGTGCCAGCAGTTTATATCGGACTGGCTACACCTTC. The encoded protein is CASSLYRTGYTF.